The clone carrying this T cell receptor (beta chain) was detected many times. Its antigen is not known. The data originate from a study of PD-1 blockade in classical Hodgkin lymphoma. Overall study context: A 3 mg/kg intravenous dose of nivolumab was received by patients every 2 weeks.

The time point here: cycle 4 day 1 (C4D1), after six to seven weeks of nivolumab. Every patient had relapsed following autologous stem cell transplantation, and cohorts differed in brentuximab vedotin exposure. CDR1 is MNHEY, CDR2 SVGAGI, per germline. V lost 5 bases and J lost 2, with 12 bases in between. CDR3 length: 14 residues. Some clones are missing from TCRdb's copy, which holds only in-frame ones; the method was immunoSEQ multiplex PCR. This sample carries tens of thousands of clones, around 80% of them seen once, and the ten largest clones take roughly 9.4%. Study-wide findings and caveats: Newly diagnosed and completely responding patients shared comparable baseline diversity. Although disease activity or prior therapy may be involved, causes of the repertoire differences remain undefined. Relapsed/refractory patients reportedly had lower baseline diversity than newly diagnosed patients.

This sequence originates from a human donor with classical Hodgkin lymphoma. The sample was peripheral blood mononuclear cells (PBMCs), taken before the fourth cycle of nivolumab. This chain joins TRBV6-5 and TRBJ1-2; no definite D call. CDR3 nucleotides: TGTGCCAGCAGTCCCGGACGGCTGAACTATGGCTACACCTTC. It specifies CASSPGRLNYGYTF.